This T cell receptor beta chain derives from a study of blood T cells in healthy people across ages. PCR was performed a second time for roughly 7 to 11 cycles using a sample-barcoded 5' primer and a J-beta primer mix. TCRdb reanalysed the 5' RACE reads using MiXCR and keeps one entry per CDR3 protein. Of about 830,000 distinct CDR3 sequences in the sample, roughly 50% are singletons; the top ten hold about 20%. Study-level results: Both higher diversity and more naive CD4+ cells marked long-lived donors when set against aged donors.

CDR3 length equals 13 residues. Trimming pared 0 bases from V and 10 bases from J, leaving 13 bases between. Germline V gives CDR1 LGHNA, CDR2 YSLEER. With respect to this clonotype: Its target is not known.

The V gene is TRBV4-3, the J gene TRBJ2-7; D might be TRBD2 (6 bases). Sequencing was done on a sample of blood. The source of this sequence is a man younger than 40 in good health. DNA of the CDR3: TGCGCCAGCAGCCAAGATCCCCGGGGGATCCAGTACTTC. This encodes CASSQDPRGIQYF.